The 23 T cell receptor beta chains given below trace back to one sample, sequenced in a study of CD8 T cells in Susac syndrome. Random hexamers were used to reverse transcribe the RNA input (about 0.45 to 1 ug). From the immunoSEQ multiplex PCR reads, TCRdb called clonotypes with MiXCR, one entry per CDR3 protein. Of 230,000 or so distinct CDR3 sequences listed, approximately 95% are singletons. The source material was CD4+ T cells from PBMCs. Receptor source: a human donor with multiple sclerosis.

The chain joins TRBV2 to TRBJ2-1, with D tentatively TRBD1 (6 bases). With 3 bases removed from V and 3 bases from J, the gap between germline ends came to 12 bases. This CDR3 comprises 15 residues. Germline-derived CDR1 and CDR2 are SNHLY and FYNNEI. CDR3 sequence (DNA): TGTGCCAGCAGTGAGTTAGGGGGATACTACAATGAGCAGTTCTTC. It encodes CASSELGGYYNEQFF.

This sequence joins TRBV30 and TRBJ2-7; tentatively, D is TRBD2 (5 bases). The CDR3 runs to 12 residues. The germline V gene encodes CDR1 GTSNPN and CDR2 SVGIG (reference sequence). V lost 2 bases to trimming and J lost 10 bases, with 15 bases between them. The DNA of the CDR3 is TGTGCCTGGAGTCCCACTTCACTAGAACAGTACTTC. It translates to CAWSPTSLEQYF.

V and J are TRBV12-3 or TRBV12-4 and TRBJ2-7, with D perhaps matching TRBD1 or TRBD2 (5 bases each). V was pared by 6 bases and J by 5 bases, with 17 bases between. This CDR3 comprises 14 residues. The CDR3 DNA is TGTGCCAGCAGCCTGGGGGTAGGCGGCCACGAGCAGTACTTC. Translated, it gives CASSLGVGGHEQYF.

This clonotype was observed a single time. The chain joins TRBV7-9 to TRBJ2-7; 11 nucleotides agree with TRBD2. The CDR3 sequence is 16 residues long. V lost 4 bases and J lost 1; bases outside the gene matches: 6. The germline CDR1 and CDR2 sequences are SEHNR and FQNEAQ (reference sequence). The CDR3 nucleotides read TGTGCCAGCAGCTCGCCGGGACTAGCGGTGTCCTACGAGCAGTACTTC. Its translation: CASSSPGLAVSYEQYF. The full variable domain, in which reference TRBV7-9 and TRBJ2-7 provide the parts outside the CDR3, is DTGVSQNPRHKITKRGQNVTFRCDPISEHNRLYWYRQTLGQGPEFLTYFQNEAQLEKSRLLSDRFSAERPKGSFSTLEIQRTEQGDSAMYLCASSSPGLAVSYEQYFGPGTRLTVT.

This sequence joins TRBV18 and TRBJ2-7, with a possible D match to TRBD1 (5 bases). Germline CDR1 KGHSH, CDR2 LQKENI. The germline V and J ends were trimmed by 5 bases and 3 bases, with 14 bases remaining between them. CDR3 length equals 14 residues. As DNA, the CDR3 is TGTGCCAGCTCAATAGGACAAAAGGACTACGAGCAGTACTTC. Its translation is CASSIGQKDYEQYF.

The chain recombines TRBV27 with TRBJ2-1; either TRBD1 or TRBD2 may fit D (5 bases each). V lost 6 bases, J lost 5 bases, and 11 bases lay in between. The CDR3 loop spans 13 amino acids. Germline V gene sequence: CDR1 MNHEY, CDR2 SMNVEV (reference sequence). CDR3 nucleotide sequence: TGTGCCAGCAGCGGGGACCTCAACAATGAGCAGTTCTTC. It translates to CASSGDLNNEQFF.

The chain carries TRBV12-3 or TRBV12-4 and TRBJ2-3; D gene unclear. This CDR3 region has 13 residues. V lost 3 bases to trimming and J lost 2 bases, with 6 bases between them. This CDR3 reads CASSFRTTDTQYF. CDR3 nucleotide sequence: TGTGCCAGCAGTTTTCGCACCACAGATACGCAGTATTTT.

This sequence joins TRBV18 and TRBJ1-5; tentative D call: TRBD1 (6 bases). The CDR3 consists of 17 residues. V dropped 8 bases and J dropped 0 bases, with 20 bases sitting between them. Per germline, CDR1 KGHSH and CDR2 LQKENI. CDR3 protein: CASPRGGDRNSNQPQHF. The CDR3, as DNA: TGTGCCAGCCCTCGGGGGGGCGACAGAAATAGCAATCAGCCCCAGCATTTT.

The chain has TRBV10-2 and TRBJ2-1; D unresolved. The germline V gene encodes CDR1 WSHSY and CDR2 SAAADI. This CDR3 comprises 12 residues. With 3 bases removed from V and 10 bases from J, the gap between germline ends came to 10 bases. The CDR3 nucleotides read TGCGCCAGCAGTGATGTTGGTCGGGAGCAGTTCTTC. This encodes CASSDVGREQFF.

This rearrangement joins TRBV28 to TRBJ1-2; 8 positions agree with TRBD1. CDR3 length: 13 amino acids. V trimming: 6 bases; J trimming: 4 bases; junction bases outside the gene matches: 4. Germline CDR1 MDHEN, CDR2 SYDVKM. CDR3 sequence reads: CASRAGGGYGYTF. In DNA form, the CDR3 reads TGTGCCAGCAGAGCAGGGGGCGGCTATGGCTACACCTTC.

CDR3 bases: TGTGCCAGCAGCTCTGACTCAAGCTCCTACAATGAGCAGTTCTTC. Translating it yields CASSSDSSSYNEQFF. This chain connects TRBV12-3 or TRBV12-4 to TRBJ2-1, with D unresolved. This CDR3 is 15 amino acids long. The ends were cut back, 6 bases at V and 0 bases at J, with 12 bases in the middle.

V and J are TRBV27 and TRBJ2-1, with 13 bases aligning to TRBD2. The CDR3 contains 17 residues. CDR1 is MNHEY, CDR2 SMNVEV, per germline (reference sequence). J gave up 3 bases and V 4 bases, and 6 bases lay outside the gene matches. The CDR3 DNA is TGTGCCAGCAGTTCCCGACTAGCGGGAGGCCTCTACAATGAGCAGTTCTTC. Translated, it gives CASSSRLAGGLYNEQFF.

This rearrangement joins TRBV20-1 to TRBJ1-1, with D uncertain. Trimming removed 7 bases from V and 3 bases from J, with 12 bases in between. CDR3 length: 12 amino acids. Germline CDR1 is DFQATT and CDR2 is SNEGSKA (reference sequence). The CDR3 sequence: CSVKPGDTEAFF. The DNA for the CDR3 is TGCAGTGTCAAGCCTGGGGACACTGAAGCTTTCTTT.

CDR3 bases: TGTGCCAGCAGCGTAGTTGGACAGGTCGGTGAGCAGTTCTTC. Its translation is CASSVVGQVGEQFF. The chain recombines TRBV9 with TRBJ2-1; 7 positions agree with TRBD1. The V gene's germline CDR1 is SGDLS and CDR2 YYNGEE. Germline trimming cut 0 bases from V and 9 bases from J; bases unmatched to any gene: 6. CDR3 length: 14 residues.

The chain couples TRBV20-1 to TRBJ2-7, with 7 bases identical to TRBD1. After removal of 5 bases from V and 7 bases from J, the junction contained 8 bases not matched to a gene. Germline loops: CDR1 DFQATT, CDR2 SNEGSKA (reference sequence). CDR3 length equals 12 residues. CDR3 sequence: CSAHRQGEEQYF. As DNA, the CDR3 is TGCAGTGCTCACCGACAGGGAGAAGAGCAGTACTTC.

This chain links TRBV2 with TRBJ2-1, with TRBD1 matching over 10 bases. Germline-derived CDR1 and CDR2 are SNHLY and FYNNEI. This CDR3 spans 15 amino acids. The trim removed 7 bases at V and 6 bases at J, leaving 9 bases unmatched. The CDR3 coding sequence is TGTGCCAGCAACGAAAGGGACAGGGGTTCCAATGAGCAGTTCTTC. The encoded protein is CASNERDRGSNEQFF.

This clonotype was detected only once. The chain couples TRBV29-1 to TRBJ2-1; unclear D gene. Between the trimmed V and J ends, which lost 4 bases and 7 bases, there was a span of 11 bases. The germline V gene has CDR1 SQVTM and CDR2 ANQGSEA. This CDR3 is 12 amino acids long. The CDR3 here is CSVVLLRNEQFF. The CDR3 bases are TGCAGCGTTGTTCTTCTCCGGAATGAGCAGTTCTTC.

The CDR3 loop is CSVEGYRGVYGYTF. The CDR3 DNA follows: TGCAGCGTTGAGGGATACAGAGGGGTCTATGGCTACACCTTC. The rearrangement joins TRBV29-1 to TRBJ1-2, with D possibly matching TRBD1 (5 bases). Per germline, CDR1 SQVTM and CDR2 ANQGSEA. Deletions cut 3 bases from V and 4 bases from J, with 15 bases between. The CDR3 totals 14 residues.

The chain combines TRBV3-1 with TRBJ2-6; 9 positions match TRBD2. Germline assignment: CDR1 LGHDT and CDR2 YNNKEL (reference sequence). The CDR3 contains 16 residues. The trim removed 8 bases at V and 3 bases at J, leaving 8 bases unmatched. The CDR3: CASGVSGSYGANVLTF. In nucleotides, the CDR3 is TGTGCCAGCGGGGTTAGCGGGAGTTATGGGGCCAACGTCCTGACTTTC.

The chain has TRBV30 and TRBJ2-5; the D call may be TRBD1 or TRBD2 (5 bases each). Trimming took off 3 bases at V and 5 bases at J, with 16 bases between the two ends. CDR1 and CDR2 (germline): GTSNPN, SVGIG (reference sequence). The CDR3 runs to 14 residues. CDR3 residues: CAWSLERGVETQYF. DNA for the CDR3: TGTGCCTGGAGCCTAGAACGGGGCGTGGAGACCCAGTACTTC.

The rearrangement joins TRBV29-1 to TRBJ1-5; TRBD1 might be the D (6 bases). Germline loops: CDR1 SQVTM, CDR2 ANQGSEA. V lost 4 bases, J lost 7 bases, and 14 bases lay in between. The CDR3 sequence is 13 residues long. CDR3 nucleotide sequence: TGCAGCGTTGCCGGGGGCCAGGGGCAGCCCCAGCATTTT. Translation gives CSVAGGQGQPQHF.

The J gene is TRBJ1-1, the V gene TRBV30; weak D call: TRBD1 (6 bases). The germline gives CDR1 GTSNPN, CDR2 SVGIG (reference sequence). The CDR3 spans 12 residues. The CDR3 loop reads CAGGRQNTEAFF. DNA of the CDR3: TGTGCTGGGGGCAGGCAGAACACTGAAGCTTTCTTT.

The chain couples TRBV7-2 to TRBJ2-1; 7 bases agree with TRBD2. V lost 3 bases and J lost 5; bases outside the gene matches: 4. Germline V gives CDR1 SGHTA, CDR2 FQGNSA. The CDR3 sequence is 14 residues long. This chain's CDR3 is CASSFRTSNNEQFF. In nucleotides, the CDR3 is TGTGCCAGCAGCTTCAGGACTAGTAACAATGAGCAGTTCTTC.